The source of this T cell receptor beta chain is a study of blood T cell repertoires in COVID-19. Study information: Sample material is recorded as cDNA or gDNA derived from T cells, B-cell-depleted T cells, or PBMCs.

Germline trimming cut 2 bases from V and 0 bases from J; bases unmatched to any gene: 4. CDR3 size: 15 residues. Germline CDR1 and CDR2: SGHNT and YYREEE (reference sequence). Source study methods: Amplifying reference gene primers gave estimates of nucleated cell counts. Repertoires were generated with immunoSEQ multiplex PCR, while TCRdb's copy carries only in-frame clones and drops some. The D gene and trimming were derived from the DNA, and the V and J assignments and clone size from that table. This table has about 62,000 clones, approximately 73% appearing once. This clonotype was sampled from a woman between 50 and 59 years old with active or convalescent COVID-19. Sequenced material: peripheral blood. The chain links TRBV5-4 to TRBJ2-5; 7 bases match TRBD1. The CDR3 DNA reads as TGTGCCAGCAGCTTCGGGACAGACTACCAAGAGACCCAGTACTTC. Translating gives CASSFGTDYQETQYF.